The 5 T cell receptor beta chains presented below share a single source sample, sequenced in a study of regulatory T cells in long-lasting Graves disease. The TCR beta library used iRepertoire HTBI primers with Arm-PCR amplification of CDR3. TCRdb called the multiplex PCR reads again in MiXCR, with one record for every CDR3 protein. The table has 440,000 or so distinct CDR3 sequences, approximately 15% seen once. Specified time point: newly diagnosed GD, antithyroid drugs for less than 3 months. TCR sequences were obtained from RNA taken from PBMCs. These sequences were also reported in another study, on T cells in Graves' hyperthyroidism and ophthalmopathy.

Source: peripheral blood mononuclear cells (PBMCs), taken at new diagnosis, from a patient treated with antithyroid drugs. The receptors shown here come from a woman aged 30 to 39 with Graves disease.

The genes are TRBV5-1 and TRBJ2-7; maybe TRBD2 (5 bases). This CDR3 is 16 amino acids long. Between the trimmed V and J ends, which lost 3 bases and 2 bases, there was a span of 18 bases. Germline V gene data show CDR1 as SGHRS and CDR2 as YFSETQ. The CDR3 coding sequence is TGCGCCAGCAGCTCAGAAACGGGGTCCCACCCCTACGAGCAGTACTTC. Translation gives CASSSETGSHPYEQYF.

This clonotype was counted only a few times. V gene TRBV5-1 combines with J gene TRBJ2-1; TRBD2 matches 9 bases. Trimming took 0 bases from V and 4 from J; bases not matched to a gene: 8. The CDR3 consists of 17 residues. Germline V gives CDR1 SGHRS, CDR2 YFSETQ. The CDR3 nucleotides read TGCGCCAGCAGCTTGGACCCTGGCGGGAGGGTTTACAATGAGCAGTTCTTC. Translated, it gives CASSLDPGGRVYNEQFF.

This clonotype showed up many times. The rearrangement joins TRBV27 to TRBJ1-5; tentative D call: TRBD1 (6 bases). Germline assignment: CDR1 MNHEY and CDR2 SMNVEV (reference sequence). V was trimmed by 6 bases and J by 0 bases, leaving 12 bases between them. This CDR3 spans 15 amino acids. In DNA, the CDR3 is TGTGCCAGCAGGCCGACAGGATCTAGCAATCAGCCCCAGCATTTT. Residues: CASRPTGSSNQPQHF.

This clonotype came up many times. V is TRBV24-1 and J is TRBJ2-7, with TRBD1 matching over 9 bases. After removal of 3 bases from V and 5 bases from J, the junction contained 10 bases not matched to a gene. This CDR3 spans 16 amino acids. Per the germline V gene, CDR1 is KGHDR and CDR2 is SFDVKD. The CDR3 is CATSDPRTGDLNEQYF. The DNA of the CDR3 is TGTGCCACCAGTGATCCCAGGACAGGGGATCTGAACGAGCAGTACTTC.

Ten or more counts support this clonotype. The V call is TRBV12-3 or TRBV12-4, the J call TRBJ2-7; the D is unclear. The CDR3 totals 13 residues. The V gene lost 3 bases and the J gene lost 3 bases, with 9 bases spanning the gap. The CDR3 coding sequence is TGTGCCAGCAGTTTTGACCCCAACTACGAGCAGTACTTC. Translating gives CASSFDPNYEQYF.